The T cell receptor beta chain described here comes from a study of vaccination and CD4 T cells after COVID-19. Study-wide context: The convalescents, six males and four females, included two who were Hispanic. Investigators took post-vaccine samples a median roughly 72 days after dose two, within a range of 14 to 241.

Findings and limits, study-wide: Median counts of SARS-CoV-2-reactive clonotypes increased from approximately 21 to 40; this difference was not significant.

Described time point: late sampling 161 to 241 days after vaccination in a few convalescent patients. Treatment denoted: roughly 10-day PBMC culture with coronavirus spike peptide pools or control peptides (ViraFEST assay). Sequenced with the Oncomine TCR Beta short-read assay was DNA taken from cultured CD4+ T cells. MiXCR, run by TCRdb on the PCR reads, gives a single entry per CDR3 protein. The table records about 17,000 distinct CDR3 sequences, around 50% of them present only once. This clonotype appeared once. Its antigen is not identified. Source: CD4+ T cells from blood, cultured in vitro, taken about 7 months after SARS-CoV-2 vaccination. The clonotype comes from a human donor who had recovered from COVID-19.

CDR3 protein: CASSQIMTPSLVDEQFF. The CDR3 region has the DNA TGTGCCAGCAGCCAAATAATGACTCCATCTCTTGTGGATGAGCAGTTCTTC. V usage is TRBV7-8 and J usage is TRBJ2-1; D gene ambiguous. Germline V CDR1 and CDR2: SGHVS, FQNEAQ. V lost 5 bases, J lost 8 bases, and 25 bases lay in between. This CDR3 is 17 amino acids long.